The clone carrying this TCR beta chain was seen only once. Its matching antigen is unknown. This record belongs to a study of T cell repertoires in cytomegalovirus infection. V shed 3 bases and J 2 bases; nucleotides not matched to a gene: 6. This CDR3 contains 15 residues. Germline values: CDR1 MGHRA, CDR2 YSYEKL. TCRdb re-analysed the reads in MiXCR, keeping a single row per CDR3 protein. The sample records about 920,000 distinct CDR3 sequences, more than 25% being singletons. This chain uses TRBV4-1 with TRBJ2-7, with TRBD2 identical over 8 bases. Sequences were derived from cultured CD8+ T cells from PBMCs, sampled from culture after CMV antigen stimulation. The receptor was derived from a human donor in good health (CMV status not recorded). Some clones in this sample may be carry-over from other donors' samples. The CDR3 DNA reads as TGCGCCAGCAGCCAGTTCACTAGCGGTGCCTACGAGCAGTACGTC. Translating gives CASSQFTSGAYEQYV.